A selection of T cell receptor beta chains follows, all from one sample in a study of T cell responses to AZD1222 COVID-19 vaccine. Generated by immunoSEQ multiplex PCR, the TCRdb table keeps only in-frame clones and is missing some. Here the sample spans some 130,000 clones, around 90% being singletons. The sequencing used peripheral blood, collected on day 0 of AZD1222 vaccination. The receptors derive from an adult in good health. CDR3s include the opening cysteine and the closing phenylalanine or tryptophan. The order of the fields is CDR3 length, clone size, V gene, CDR3 protein. A row's size may be missing; if present it is once, few, many or a size class.

len: 14; abundance: .; v_gene: TRBV6-6; CDR3aa: CASTLGQGPWEQYF
len: 13; abundance: .; v_gene: TRBV28; CDR3aa: CASSFVSGNTIYF
len: 15; abundance: .; v_gene: TRBV27; CDR3aa: CASSILGGVRYEQYF
len: 13; abundance: .; v_gene: TRBV14; CDR3aa: CASSPAGVQKLFF
len: 14; abundance: .; v_gene: TRBV6-5; CDR3aa: CASSRTADGSPLHF
len: 14; abundance: .; v_gene: TRBV28; CDR3aa: CASTLGQGSYEQYF
len: 14; abundance: .; v_gene: TRBV11-1; CDR3aa: CASTLQTSFNEQFF
len: 14; abundance: .; v_gene: TRBV19; CDR3aa: CASRLAGVGQFPFF
len: 14; abundance: .; v_gene: TRBV5-6; CDR3aa: CASSFRGLNTEAFF
len: 14; abundance: once; v_gene: TRBV28; CDR3aa: CASSSADSNQPQHF
len: 24; abundance: .; v_gene: TRBV12-5; CDR3aa: CASGLAHGSGTSGRAHLVYNEQFF
len: 15; abundance: .; v_gene: TRBV7-8; CDR3aa: CASSLNQGRQETQYF
len: 13; abundance: .; v_gene: TRBV5-1; CDR3aa: CASTRDRHYEQYF
len: 15; abundance: .; v_gene: TRBV11-2; CDR3aa: CASSLVPSQTYEQYF
len: 14; abundance: once; v_gene: TRBV20-1; CDR3aa: CSASKGDGVKKLFF
len: 13; abundance: .; v_gene: TRBV30; CDR3aa: CAWSVQHYNEQFF
len: 15; abundance: .; v_gene: TRBV5-1; CDR3aa: CASSRGDSPQETQYF
len: 14; abundance: once; v_gene: TRBV5-1; CDR3aa: CASSLGDVGNTIYF
len: 13; abundance: .; v_gene: TRBV5-1; CDR3aa: CASSFPGPDGYTF
len: 12; abundance: .; v_gene: TRBV5-1; CDR3aa: CASSSNQGEAFF
len: 15; abundance: .; v_gene: TRBV11-3; CDR3aa: CASSFPGAGREEQFF
len: 14; abundance: once; v_gene: TRBV11-3; CDR3aa: CASSLAQRGNEQFF
len: 16; abundance: .; v_gene: TRBV19; CDR3aa: CASSSSDRGSDQPQHF
len: 13; abundance: .; v_gene: TRBV28; CDR3aa: CALNAGRNQPQHF
len: 15; abundance: .; v_gene: TRBV27; CDR3aa: CASSTGTGGGYGYTF
len: 15; abundance: few; v_gene: TRBV10-1; CDR3aa: CASSWDMSSGNTIYF
len: 14; abundance: .; v_gene: TRBV6-5; CDR3aa: CASTNPTRVYEQYF
len: 15; abundance: .; v_gene: TRBV6-5; CDR3aa: CASSLGTASGSEAFF
len: 15; abundance: .; v_gene: TRBV24-1; CDR3aa: CASPEDGTPSSGYTF
len: 16; abundance: once; v_gene: TRBV9; CDR3aa: CASTPLGGANTGELFF
len: 14; abundance: .; v_gene: TRBV29-1; CDR3aa: CSVSTSRRGHEQFF
len: 13; abundance: .; v_gene: TRBV7-2; CDR3aa: CASSFTSLGEQYF
len: 15; abundance: once; v_gene: TRBV14; CDR3aa: CASSHGGQGVTGYTF
len: 14; abundance: .; v_gene: TRBV28; CDR3aa: CASSFTGGSYGYTF
len: 18; abundance: .; v_gene: TRBV12-5; CDR3aa: CASGLVMVAGGPGNEQFF
len: 15; abundance: .; v_gene: TRBV19; CDR3aa: CASSSYRGLTGELFF
len: 14; abundance: .; v_gene: TRBV5-1; CDR3aa: CASSLRQNTGELFF
len: 20; abundance: .; v_gene: TRBV4-3; CDR3aa: CASSQEGVSASGDRTDTQYF
len: 13; abundance: .; v_gene: TRBV14; CDR3aa: CASSRLRASEAFF
len: 19; abundance: .; v_gene: TRBV7-9; CDR3aa: CASSKGLAGGSKNTGELFF
len: 16; abundance: .; v_gene: TRBV4-1; CDR3aa: CASSQDAPSGGQPQHF
len: 13; abundance: .; v_gene: TRBV12-3/TRBV12-4; CDR3aa: CASSLGTAGQAFF
len: 13; abundance: once; v_gene: TRBV10-3; CDR3aa: CAIRATATYGYTF
len: 11; abundance: once; v_gene: TRBV28; CDR3aa: CADRGEGGYTF
len: 17; abundance: .; v_gene: TRBV11-3; CDR3aa: CASSPDRGSSYNSPLHF
len: 13; abundance: few; v_gene: TRBV7-2; CDR3aa: CASSDRGLGEAFF
len: 14; abundance: .; v_gene: TRBV6-2/TRBV6-3; CDR3aa: CASSRSTENQPQHF
len: 15; abundance: .; v_gene: TRBV9; CDR3aa: CASSVGTGGSYEQYF
len: 14; abundance: few; v_gene: TRBV28; CDR3aa: CASSLSPRAAEQYF
len: 13; abundance: .; v_gene: TRBV6-4; CDR3aa: CARSRRGNYEQYF
len: 12; abundance: .; v_gene: TRBV11-3; CDR3aa: CASSFQGQTQYF
len: 16; abundance: .; v_gene: TRBV7-2; CDR3aa: CASSLEPGRSTGELFF
len: 11; abundance: .; v_gene: TRBV24-1; CDR3aa: CATSERETQYF
len: 13; abundance: few; v_gene: TRBV7-8; CDR3aa: CASSPGQNTEAFF
len: 13; abundance: .; v_gene: TRBV5-8; CDR3aa: CASSLAARETQYF